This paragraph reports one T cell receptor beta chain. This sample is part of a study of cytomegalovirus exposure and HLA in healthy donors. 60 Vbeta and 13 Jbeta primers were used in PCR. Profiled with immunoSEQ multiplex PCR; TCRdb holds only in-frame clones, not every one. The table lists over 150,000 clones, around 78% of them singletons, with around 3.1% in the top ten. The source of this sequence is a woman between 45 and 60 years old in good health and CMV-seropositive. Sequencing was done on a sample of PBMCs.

CDR3 in DNA: TGTGCCAGCAGCCTCGACAGGGGCCGGAACACTGAAGCTTTCTTT. This codes for CASSLDRGRNTEAFF. The gene calls are TRBV5-5 and TRBJ1-1; 8 bases match TRBD1. Trimming removed 4 bases from V and 1 base from J; junction bases left unmatched: 6. The germline V gene has CDR1 SGHKS and CDR2 YYEKEE (reference sequence). This CDR3 comprises 15 residues.